These 5 T cell receptor beta chains share one sample of origin, sequenced in a study of blood T cell repertoires in COVID-19. Repertoires were generated with immunoSEQ multiplex PCR, while TCRdb's copy carries only in-frame clones and drops some. This repertoire shows tens of thousands of clones, roughly 89% found once; its top ten account for about 3.4%. Material: peripheral blood. These TCRs come from a woman in her seventies with acute or convalescent COVID-19.

J is TRBJ2-6 and V is TRBV19; D gene uncertain. This CDR3 region has 13 residues. CDR1 and CDR2 from the germline V gene are LNHDA and SQIVND (reference sequence). Trimming stripped 8 bases from V and 0 bases from J, with 5 bases between. The CDR3: CASEASGANVLTF. CDR3 nucleotide sequence: TGTGCCAGTGAAGCCTCTGGGGCCAACGTCCTGACTTTC.

The CDR3 reads CASRLPHQGGGELFF. CDR3 DNA sequence: TGTGCCAGTAGACTACCCCACCAGGGTGGCGGGGAGCTGTTTTTT. The chain carries TRBV19 and TRBJ2-2; possibly TRBD1 for D (5 bases). The V gene's germline CDR1 is LNHDA and CDR2 SQIVND (reference sequence). This CDR3 has 15 amino acids. The V and J ends lost 6 bases and 7 bases respectively, with 18 bases between them.

The chain joins TRBV5-1 to TRBJ2-2; TRBD2 matches 8 bases. The CDR3 length is 16 residues. J was trimmed by 1 base and V by 4 bases; bases with no gene match: 6. Germline V gives CDR1 SGHRS, CDR2 YFSETQ. As DNA, the CDR3 is TGCGCCAGCAGCATTATAGCGGGGAAGAACACCGGGGAGCTGTTTTTT. Translating gives CASSIIAGKNTGELFF.

The chain employs TRBV7-9 and TRBJ2-2; D unclear. V gave up 4 bases and J gave up 1 base, with 7 bases separating them. Germline V gives CDR1 SEHNR, CDR2 FQNEAQ (reference sequence). This CDR3 contains 14 residues. CDR3 loop: CASSSFLNTGELFF. In DNA, the CDR3 is TGTGCCAGCAGCTCTTTCCTGAACACCGGGGAGCTGTTTTTT.

This sequence joins TRBV4-1 and TRBJ1-1; D may be TRBD1 (5 bases). The CDR3 is 15 residues long. CDR1 is MGHRA, CDR2 YSYEKL, per germline. V shed 5 bases and J shed 6 bases, with 19 bases lying between them. The chain's CDR3 is CASSTHSAGTPEAFF. CDR3 bases: TGCGCCAGCAGCACGCACAGCGCGGGGACCCCTGAAGCTTTCTTT.